One and the same sample provided the 12 T cell receptor beta chains below, sequenced in a study of OX40 agonist ivuxolimab in advanced cancers. The protocol was immunoSEQ multiplex PCR, while the TCRdb copy is restricted to in-frame clones and leaves out a portion. The sample carries some 35,000 clones, around four fifths recorded once. The material sequenced was CD4+ or CD8+ T cells sorted from blood, taken in a trial of the OX40 agonist ivuxolimab. Every receptor here comes from an adult with an advanced solid tumor such as melanoma, head and neck, liver or kidney cancer.

The rearrangement links TRBV11-1 to TRBJ2-7; either TRBD1 or TRBD2 may fit D (5 bases each). Germline assignment: CDR1 SGHAT and CDR2 FQDESV (reference sequence). V gave up 6 bases and J gave up 3 bases, with 15 bases separating them. The CDR3 is 14 amino acids. The CDR3 region is CASSHRDRNYEQYF. The CDR3 DNA reads TGTGCCAGCAGTCACCGGGACCGAAACTACGAGCAGTACTTC.

The chain carries TRBV7-8 and TRBJ2-7; 8 nucleotides agree with TRBD1. CDR3 length: 17 amino acids. The V and J ends lost 6 bases and 2 bases, in that order; junction bases with no gene match: 15. Per the germline V gene, CDR1 is SGHVS and CDR2 is FQNEAQ. The CDR3 sequence is CASSYSTGDRTTYEQYF. CDR3 in DNA: TGTGCCAGCAGTTACAGCACCGGGGACAGGACCACCTACGAGCAGTACTTC.

There are a few counts of this clone. This rearrangement joins TRBV10-3 to TRBJ1-5; D is unresolved. Germline V gene data show CDR1 as ENHRY and CDR2 as SYGVKD. The CDR3 totals 15 residues. Trimming removed 3 bases at V and 2 bases at J, with 11 bases between. The CDR3 reads CAISESIDGNQPQHF. CDR3 coding DNA: TGTGCCATCAGTGAAAGCATCGATGGCAATCAGCCCCAGCATTTT.

The genes are TRBV7-8 and TRBJ2-4; D might be TRBD1 or TRBD2, each matching 5 bases. Germline V gives CDR1 SGHVS, CDR2 FQNEAQ. Trimming took 6 bases from V and 12 from J, leaving 24 bases between them. The CDR3 sequence is 15 residues long. CDR3 sequence (DNA): TGTGCCAGCAGTCTTTCTTGGGGCGCGGCCAGCGGTCAGTACTTC. Encoded protein: CASSLSWGAASGQYF.

The chain combines TRBV6-5 with TRBJ1-1, with a tentative D call TRBD1 (6 bases). Germline values: CDR1 MNHEY, CDR2 SVGAGI. The CDR3 runs to 14 residues. V gave up 1 base and J gave up 4 bases, with 10 bases separating them. The chain's CDR3 is CASSYLGGGTEAFF. The CDR3 DNA is TGTGCCAGCAGTTACTTGGGAGGGGGCACTGAAGCTTTCTTT.

V gene TRBV4-1 combines with J gene TRBJ2-1; TRBD2 is a possible D gene (5 bases). The CDR3 is 14 amino acids. CDR1 and CDR2 from the germline V gene are MGHRA and YSYEKL. V dropped 1 base and J dropped 7 bases, with 11 bases sitting between them. CDR3 bases: TGCGCCAGCAGCCAAGTTTTAGGCGGGAATGAGCAGTTCTTC. Encoded protein: CASSQVLGGNEQFF.

V gene TRBV7-6 combines with J gene TRBJ2-1; TRBD1 is a possible D gene (5 bases). V shed 2 bases and J shed 5 bases, with 13 bases lying between them. CDR1 is SGHVS, CDR2 FNYEAQ, per germline. CDR3 length equals 15 residues. The CDR3 sequence is CASSLLVQGNNEQFF. The CDR3 region has the DNA TGTGCCAGCAGCTTACTGGTTCAGGGAAACAATGAGCAGTTCTTC.

This clone has just a few counts. The chain is built from TRBV19 and TRBJ1-1, with D maybe TRBD1 (5 bases). This CDR3 region has 12 residues. The germline V gene has CDR1 LNHDA and CDR2 SQIVND (reference sequence). Trimming pared 6 bases from V and 4 bases from J, leaving 9 bases between. The CDR3 nucleotides are TGTGCCAGTAGCACAGGCATCACTGAAGCTTTCTTT. It codes for CASSTGITEAFF.

On this clone: A read error may produce the germline difference seen at one junction end. The same CDR3 can be traced to other DNA sequences in this sample. The rearrangement links TRBV27 to TRBJ2-7; D not certain. CDR3 size: 14 residues. CDR1 and CDR2 (germline): MNHEY, SMNVEV (reference sequence). The CDR3 spells CASSLQHNSYEQYF. DNA of the CDR3: TGTGCCAGTAGTTTGCAGCACAACTCCTACGAGCAGTACTTC.

DNA of the CDR3: TGTGCCAGTAGTATCGACGGCAATCAGCCCCAGCATTTT. This sequence encodes CASSIDGNQPQHF. The V and J genes are TRBV19 and TRBJ1-5; D is ambiguous. The CDR3 totals 13 residues. Germline-derived CDR1 and CDR2 are LNHDA and SQIVND (reference sequence). With 3 bases removed from V and 2 bases from J, the gap between germline ends came to 5 bases.

In its sample, this clone was seen a few times. The chain couples TRBV4-3 to TRBJ2-1; unclear D gene. V was trimmed by 0 bases and J by 4 bases, leaving 13 bases between them. Germline CDR1 and CDR2: LGHNA and YSLEER. The CDR3 contains 16 residues. The CDR3 here is CASSQDSMVGYNEQFF. DNA of the CDR3: TGCGCCAGCAGCCAAGATAGTATGGTCGGTTACAATGAGCAGTTCTTC.

As to this clone: Other DNA sequences in the sample encode the same CDR3. As DNA, the CDR3 is TGTGCCAGCAAGTCAAACGGACCAGGGGCCAAAAACATTCAGTACTTC. Translated, it gives CASKSNGPGAKNIQYF. This chain joins TRBV25-1 and TRBJ2-4, with a weak D call TRBD1 (5 bases). Looked up from germline, CDR1 is MGHDK and CDR2 is SYGVNS. V was cut by 7 bases and J by 1 base, with 17 bases left in between. The CDR3 runs 16 residues.